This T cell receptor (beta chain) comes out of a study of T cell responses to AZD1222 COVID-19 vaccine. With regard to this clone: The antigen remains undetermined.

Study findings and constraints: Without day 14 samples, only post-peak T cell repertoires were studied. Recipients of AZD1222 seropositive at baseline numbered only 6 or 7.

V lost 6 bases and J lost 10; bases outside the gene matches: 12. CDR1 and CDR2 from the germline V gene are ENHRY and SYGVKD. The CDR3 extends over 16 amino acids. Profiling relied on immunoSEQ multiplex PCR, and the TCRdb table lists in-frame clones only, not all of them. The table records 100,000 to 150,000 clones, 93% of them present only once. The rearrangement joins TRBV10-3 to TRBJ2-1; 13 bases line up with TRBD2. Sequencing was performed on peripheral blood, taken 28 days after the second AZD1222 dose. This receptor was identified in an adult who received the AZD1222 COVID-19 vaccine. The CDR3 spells CAIRDTTSGRAGEQFF. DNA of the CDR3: TGTGCCATCAGAGACACTACTAGCGGGAGGGCCGGGGAGCAGTTCTTC.